This TCR beta chain was recovered during a study of shared clonotypes between healthy human individuals. General observations from the study: Genetic and exposure-history diversity was limited by the small donor number.

TCRdb keeps only in-frame clones here, not all; method: immunoSEQ multiplex PCR. The sample includes 450,000 to 600,000 clones, 70% to 80% of them seen just once. As for this clone: Its target is unknown.

Sample: PBMCs. The sequence was collected from a woman aged 40 to 50 in good health. Some clones in this sample may be carry-over from other donors' samples.

CDR3 in DNA: TGTGCCAGCAGCTCCGGGACTAGGAGCTCCTACGAGCAGTACTTC. Protein sequence: CASSSGTRSSYEQYF. The chain has TRBV5-4 and TRBJ2-7, with TRBD2 identical over 8 bases. Looked up from germline, CDR1 is SGHNT and CDR2 is YYREEE (reference sequence). There are 15 residues in the CDR3. Trimming cost V 3 bases and J 0 bases; bases outside gene matches: 5.